This entry lists 5 T cell receptor beta chains sequenced from one sample in a study of patients and donors after allogeneic stem cell transplantation. MiXCR was run by TCRdb on the RT-PCR reads, yielding one entry per CDR3 protein. There are 390,000 or so distinct CDR3 sequences in the sample; more than 15% occur only once, and roughly 7.2% lies in the top ten. The specimen sequenced was blood, either unsorted or a sorted T cell fraction (not recorded which). These receptors were collected from a human donor who was either an allogeneic HSCT recipient or a stem cell or donor lymphocyte infusion donor (not recorded which). It is not recorded whose cells these are; they may come from a transplant donor.

This clonotype was seen only a few times. The chain combines TRBV7-9 with TRBJ2-7; unclear D gene. The germline CDR1 and CDR2 sequences are SEHNR and FQNEAQ (reference sequence). Trimming took 7 bases from V and 6 from J, leaving 16 bases between them. The CDR3 loop spans 13 amino acids. DNA for the CDR3: TGTGCCAGCACCCAGCTTAGGTCTTCCGAGCAGTACTTC. Encoded protein: CASTQLRSSEQYF. The variable domain in full, with the rest retrieved from reference TRBV7-9 and TRBJ2-7, is DTGVSQNPRHKITKRGQNVTFRCDPISEHNRLYWYRQTLGQGPEFLTYFQNEAQLEKSRLLSDRFSAERPKGSFSTLEIQRTEQGDSAMYLCASTQLRSSEQYFGPGTRLTVT.

This clonotype was seen more than once but under ten times. The J gene is TRBJ1-5, the V gene TRBV3-1; TRBD1 matches 7 bases. Germline V gene lookup returns CDR1 LGHDT and CDR2 YNNKEL (reference sequence). The CDR3 is 16 residues long. Unmatched junction bases numbered 7, after V lost 5 bases and J lost 0 bases. The CDR3 loop is CASSEQGPYSNQPQHF. The CDR3 DNA follows: TGTGCCAGCAGCGAACAGGGGCCCTATAGCAATCAGCCCCAGCATTTT.

The chain combines TRBV7-2 with TRBJ1-4, with D possibly matching TRBD1 (5 bases). Germline-derived CDR1 and CDR2 are SGHTA and FQGNSA. The length of the CDR3 is 13 residues. The V end was cut by 1 base, the J end by 10 bases, with 10 bases between. CDR3 DNA: TGTGCCAGCAGCTTAGAGACAGACTCAAAACTGTTTTTT. As protein: CASSLETDSKLFF. The variable domain in full, completed from reference TRBV7-2 and TRBJ1-4, reads GAGVSQSPSNKVTEKGKDVELRCDPISGHTALYWYRQSLGQGLEFLIYFQGNSAPDKSGLPSDRFSAERTGGSVSTLTIQRTQQEDSAVYLCASSLETDSKLFFGSGTQLSVL.

The chain employs TRBV24-1 and TRBJ2-2, with D perhaps matching TRBD1 (5 bases). Germline V gives CDR1 KGHDR, CDR2 SFDVKD. The V end was cut by 8 bases, the J end by 3 bases, with 9 bases between. The CDR3 loop spans 13 amino acids. The CDR3 sequence: CATIRADTGELFF. CDR3 DNA sequence: TGTGCCACCATCAGGGCCGACACCGGGGAGCTGTTTTTT.

This chain links TRBV7-9 with TRBJ1-2; no clear D. Germline lookup yields CDR1 SEHNR and CDR2 FQNEAQ (reference sequence). V lost 4 bases and J 1 base, leaving 19 bases between the germline ends. The CDR3 runs to 17 residues. The DNA of the CDR3 is TGTGCCAGCAGCTCCTTAGGCGGTCAGTTGAATAACTATGGCTACACCTTC. Amino acid sequence: CASSSLGGQLNNYGYTF. Supplemented by reference TRBV7-9 and TRBJ1-2, the full variable domain reads DTGVSQNPRHKITKRGQNVTFRCDPISEHNRLYWYRQTLGQGPEFLTYFQNEAQLEKSRLLSDRFSAERPKGSFSTLEIQRTEQGDSAMYLCASSSLGGQLNNYGYTFGSGTRLTVV.